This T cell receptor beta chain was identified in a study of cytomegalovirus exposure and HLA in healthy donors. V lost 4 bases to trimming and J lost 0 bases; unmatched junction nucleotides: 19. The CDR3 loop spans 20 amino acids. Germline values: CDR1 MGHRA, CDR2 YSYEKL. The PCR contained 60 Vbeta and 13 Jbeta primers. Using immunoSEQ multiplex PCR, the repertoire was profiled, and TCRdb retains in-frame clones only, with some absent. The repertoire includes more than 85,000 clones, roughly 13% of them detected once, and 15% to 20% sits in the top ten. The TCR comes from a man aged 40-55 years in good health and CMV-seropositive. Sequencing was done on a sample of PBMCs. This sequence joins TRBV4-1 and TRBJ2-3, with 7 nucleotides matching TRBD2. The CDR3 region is CASSLPGVRREGLSTDTQYF. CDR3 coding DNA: TGCGCCAGCAGCCTTCCCGGGGTACGGAGGGAGGGCCTGAGCACAGATACGCAGTATTTT.